Sequencing of this TCR beta chain was carried out in a study of human T cells and chemical hapten exposure. About the research overall: Diphenylcyclopropenone, dosed weekly to the scalp, was given to patients throughout the approximately 25-week study. Read at 6 days, the patch tests placed 0.01% DPC on the upper back.

V was shortened by 3 bases and J by 7 bases, with 20 bases between the two germline ends. There are 15 residues in the CDR3. Germline CDR1 reads SGHRS; CDR2 reads YFSETQ. Study conclusions and caveats: There was a positive correlation between PT1 expanded TCR counts and patch test score.

TCRdb analysed the RACE reads with MiXCR anew, one entry per CDR3 protein. The sample holds 360,000 or so distinct CDR3 sequences, roughly 6.3% seen once. Time point noted: patch test 2, 6 weeks after DPC sensitization. This sample's treatment: therapeutic diphenylcyclopropenone sensitization with weekly scalp DPC. This clonotype was detected only a few times. The antigen remains undetermined. The sequencing here drew on whole blood, taken in connection with sensitization to the hapten diphenylcyclopropenone (DPC). The source of this sequence is a woman younger than 30 with alopecia areata. Some clones in this sample may be carry-over from other donors' samples. V is TRBV5-1 and J is TRBJ2-7; no definite D call. The CDR3 sequence is CASSSSRSSVGEQYF. CDR3 bases: TGCGCCAGCAGCTCCTCCCGTTCCAGCGTCGGAGAGCAGTACTTC.